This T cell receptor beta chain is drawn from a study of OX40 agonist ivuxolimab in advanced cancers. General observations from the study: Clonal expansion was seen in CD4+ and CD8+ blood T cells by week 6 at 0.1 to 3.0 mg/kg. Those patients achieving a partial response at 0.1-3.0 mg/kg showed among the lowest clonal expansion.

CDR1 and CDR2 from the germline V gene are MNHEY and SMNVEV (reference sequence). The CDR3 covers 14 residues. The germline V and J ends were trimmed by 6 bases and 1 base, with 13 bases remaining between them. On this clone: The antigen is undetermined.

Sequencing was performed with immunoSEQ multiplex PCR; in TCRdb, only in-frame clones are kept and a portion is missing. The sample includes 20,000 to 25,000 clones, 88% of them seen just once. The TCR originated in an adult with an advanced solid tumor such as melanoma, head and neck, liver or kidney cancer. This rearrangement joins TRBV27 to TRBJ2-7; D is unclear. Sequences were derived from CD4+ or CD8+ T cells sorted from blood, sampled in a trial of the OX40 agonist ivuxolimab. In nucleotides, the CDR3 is TGTGCCAGCAGGGTCAAGTATCAATCCTACGAGCAGTACTTC. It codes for CASRVKYQSYEQYF.